These 7 T cell receptor beta chains originate from one sample sequenced in a study of shared clonotypes between healthy human individuals. Clones were read by immunoSEQ multiplex PCR, and TCRdb kept only the in-frame ones, dropping some. The sample records 600,000 or so clones, about 98% being singletons. Selected positively for CCR7 and CD45RO-negative, naive CD8 cells excluded terminally differentiated effector memory CD45RA+ cells. Sequencing was done on a sample of naive CD8+ T cells sorted from blood. The source of these receptors is a young man in good health.

The chain couples TRBV4-1 to TRBJ1-1; TRBD1 matches 8 bases. This CDR3 comprises 13 residues. V was clipped by 6 bases and J by 5 bases; unmatched bases: 5. Germline V gene lookup returns CDR1 MGHRA and CDR2 YSYEKL. The CDR3 loop reads CASRANRGTEAFF. Written as DNA, the CDR3 is TGCGCCAGCAGGGCCAACAGGGGGACTGAAGCTTTCTTT.

The chain combines TRBV11-2 with TRBJ2-1; 8 positions match TRBD2. V trimming: 1 base; J trimming: 6 bases; junction bases outside the gene matches: 5. CDR3 length: 15 amino acids. From germline, CDR1 is SGHAT and CDR2 FQNNGV. In DNA, the CDR3 is TGTGCCAGCAGCTTAGGGGCTAGCGGGCGCAATGAGCAGTTCTTC. Translated: CASSLGASGRNEQFF.

This sequence joins TRBV11-2 and TRBJ2-1; tentative D call: TRBD2 (6 bases). From germline, CDR1 is SGHAT and CDR2 FQNNGV. CDR3 length: 17 residues. V was cut by 1 base and J by 4 bases, with 17 bases left in between. The CDR3 bases are TGTGCCAGCAGCTTAGTGGCTAGCGCCCTTCTATACAATGAGCAGTTCTTC. Its translation is CASSLVASALLYNEQFF.

A word on this clone: Other nucleotide sequences from this sample produce the same CDR3. V usage is TRBV9 and J usage is TRBJ2-7, with D perhaps TRBD1 (6 bases). The germline CDR1 and CDR2 sequences are SGDLS and YYNGEE. Trimming removed 3 bases from V and 6 bases from J, with 10 bases in between. The CDR3 is 12 residues long. CDR3 nucleotide sequence: TGTGCCAGCAGCGACAGGGTTGGCGAGCAGTACTTC. Translated, it gives CASSDRVGEQYF.

The chain links TRBV5-6 to TRBJ2-1, with 9 positions matching TRBD2. J lost 5 bases, V lost 4 bases, and 10 bases had no gene match. The CDR3 contains 16 residues. Germline CDR1 is SGHDT and CDR2 is YYEEEE. The CDR3 region has the DNA TGTGCCAGCAGCCCCCCCGGGACTAGCCTTAACAATGAGCAGTTCTTC. The encoded protein is CASSPPGTSLNNEQFF.

J is TRBJ2-1 and V is TRBV29-1; D remains ambiguous. Trimming removed 4 bases from V and 0 bases from J, with 13 bases in between. This CDR3 has 15 amino acids. The germline V gene encodes CDR1 SQVTM and CDR2 ANQGSEA. For the CDR3, the DNA is TGCAGCGTTGTGTTCAGGTGGGACTCCTACAATGAGCAGTTCTTC. Translating it yields CSVVFRWDSYNEQFF.

This clone has just one count. The chain is built from TRBV27 and TRBJ1-1; no clear D. The CDR3 totals 13 residues. Germline V gene lookup returns CDR1 MNHEY and CDR2 SMNVEV (reference sequence). The V gene lost 5 bases and the J gene lost 0 bases, with 7 bases spanning the gap. The CDR3 bases are TGTGCCAGCAGTGTAACGATGAACACTGAAGCTTTCTTT. Translating gives CASSVTMNTEAFF.